This TCR beta chain was profiled in a study of blood T cell repertoires in COVID-19. Study-wide background: In each case, the material was cDNA or gDNA derived from T cells, B-cell-depleted T cells, or PBMCs.

This clone was seen a handful of times. Measured with immunoSEQ multiplex PCR; TCRdb has only the in-frame clones, and not every one. This table holds roughly 30,000 clones, roughly 90% found once. V was clipped by 1 base and J by 1 base; unmatched bases: 2. The CDR3 has 15 amino acids. Germline CDR1 is SGHDN and CDR2 is FVKESK. The clonotype comes from a human donor in a cohort sampled during active COVID-19. Sequencing was performed on peripheral blood. The V call is TRBV14, the J call TRBJ2-7; 9 nucleotides agree with TRBD1. The CDR3 reads CASSQGQGGSYEQYF. CDR3 nucleotides: TGTGCCAGCAGCCAAGGACAGGGGGGTTCCTACGAGCAGTACTTC.